The entry below describes one TCR beta chain. This entry comes from a study of blood T cell repertoires in COVID-19. On the study more broadly: Sources were T cells, B-cell-depleted T cells, or PBMCs; the material itself was cDNA or gDNA.

The CDR3 is 14 amino acids. Trimming removed 6 bases from V and 8 bases from J; junction bases left unmatched: 9. Germline values: CDR1 MNHEY, CDR2 SMNVEV (reference sequence). The authors' processing: For nucleated cells, counts were estimated from reference gene primer amplification. This table comes from immunoSEQ multiplex PCR, and its TCRdb copy is limited to in-frame clones, with some not included. V and J calls and clone size are copied from that table; D and trimming were computed from the DNA. The sample contains 85,000 to 130,000 clones, approximately 86% of which appear only once. The sequence derives from an older woman with acute or convalescent COVID-19. This chain joins TRBV27 and TRBJ2-1, with 8 positions matching TRBD1. The sample taken for sequencing was peripheral blood. CDR3 residues: CASSRTGGIDEQFF. For the CDR3, the DNA is TGTGCCAGCAGCCGAACAGGGGGAATCGATGAGCAGTTCTTC.